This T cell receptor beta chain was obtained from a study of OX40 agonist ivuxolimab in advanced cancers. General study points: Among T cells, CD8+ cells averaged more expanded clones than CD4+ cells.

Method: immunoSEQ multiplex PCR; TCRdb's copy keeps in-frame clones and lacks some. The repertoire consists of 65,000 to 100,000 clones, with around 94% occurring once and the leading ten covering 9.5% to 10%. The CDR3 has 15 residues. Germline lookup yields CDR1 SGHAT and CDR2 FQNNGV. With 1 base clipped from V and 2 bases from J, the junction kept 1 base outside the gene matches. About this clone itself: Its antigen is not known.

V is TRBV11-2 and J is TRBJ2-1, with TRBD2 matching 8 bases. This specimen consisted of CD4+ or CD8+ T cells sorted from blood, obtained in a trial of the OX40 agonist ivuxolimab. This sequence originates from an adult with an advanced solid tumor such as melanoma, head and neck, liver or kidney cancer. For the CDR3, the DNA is TGTGCCAGCAGCTTAGCCGGGGGGGCCTACAATGAGCAGTTCTTC. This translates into CASSLAGGAYNEQFF.